Below, one T cell receptor beta chain is given with its context. The data are from a study of blood T cell repertoires in COVID-19. This CDR3 has 14 residues. Germline values: CDR1 SEHNR, CDR2 FQNEAQ (reference sequence). The V end was cut by 3 bases, the J end by 0 bases, with 8 bases between. While infection was still active, Seattle patients were enrolled and then followed longitudinally. The protocol was immunoSEQ multiplex PCR, while the TCRdb copy is restricted to in-frame clones and leaves out a portion. The sample lists 55,000 to 75,000 clones; around 81% were seen once. The chain combines TRBV7-9 with TRBJ1-1; D unresolved. The sequencing input was peripheral blood. This clonotype originated in a man aged 80 or over with COVID-19, enrolled during active disease. CDR3 sequence: CASSLLLMNTEAFF. The CDR3 DNA follows: TGTGCCAGCAGCTTGTTGTTAATGAACACTGAAGCTTTCTTT.